These 10 T cell receptor beta chains originate from one sample sequenced in a study of identical twins (TCRdb year 2016). Library construction relied on 5' RACE. The listed sequencing device is Illumina HiSeq 2000. Using fastp at Q25 and MiXCR, TCRdb reprocessed the public reads and kept productive beta chains. Duplicate CDR3 protein sequences are folded into a single record with the most common DNA and genes. The sample has about 530,000 distinct CDR3 sequences on record, approximately 20% of them singletons. Roughly 0.5% of the sample is held by the ten biggest clonotypes. The same data also went into a second study, on yellow fever vaccine responses in identical twins.

The sample taken for sequencing was CD4+ T cells sorted from blood. The receptors stem from a woman aged 18-29 years in good health.

This clonotype appeared a few times. This chain uses TRBV5-1 with TRBJ1-1, with no clear D. CDR1 and CDR2 from the germline V gene are SGHRS and YFSETQ. The CDR3 is made up of 12 amino acids. The ends were cut back, 2 bases at V and 8 bases at J, with 10 bases in the middle. CDR3 nucleotides: TGCGCCAGCAGCTTACGGGCCGACGAAGCTTTCTTT. Translating it yields CASSLRADEAFF.

This clonotype was observed a handful of times. This chain joins TRBV24-1 and TRBJ2-1; TRBD1 matches at 10 bases. This CDR3 contains 17 residues. The V gene end was trimmed by 0 bases and the J gene end by 5 bases; junction bases not matched to a gene: 6. Germline-derived CDR1 and CDR2 are KGHDR and SFDVKD. CDR3 loop: CATSDLGVGTGDNEQFF. The DNA of the CDR3 is TGTGCCACCAGTGATTTGGGTGTAGGGACAGGGGACAATGAGCAGTTCTTC.

The chain employs TRBV2 and TRBJ2-3; possible D gene TRBD1, 6 bases. CDR3 length: 14 residues. V was clipped by 7 bases and J by 2 bases, with 13 bases between them. The germline CDR1 and CDR2 sequences are SNHLY and FYNNEI. The CDR3: CASTRGTYTDTQYF. CDR3 nucleotide sequence: TGTGCCAGCACTAGGGGGACCTACACAGATACGCAGTATTTT.

This clonotype was recorded a few times. The chain is built from TRBV12-3 or TRBV12-4 and TRBJ2-7, with 9 positions matching TRBD2. V trimming: 5 bases; J trimming: 6 bases; junction bases outside the gene matches: 11. The CDR3 totals 15 residues. This CDR3 is CASSRFENSGSEQYF. The CDR3, as DNA: TGTGCCAGCAGTCGTTTCGAGAATAGCGGGAGCGAGCAGTACTTC.

In this sample, this clonotype turned up a few times. The chain joins TRBV2 to TRBJ2-1; weak D call: TRBD1 (6 bases). Germline CDR1 and CDR2: SNHLY and FYNNEI. V lost 4 bases and J lost 4, with 20 bases in between. This CDR3 comprises 17 residues. The CDR3 DNA reads TGTGCCAGCAGTGTCCACGGGGTACAGGGCTCTTACAATGAGCAGTTCTTC. This codes for CASSVHGVQGSYNEQFF.

This clonotype showed up just a few times. The chain is built from TRBV9 and TRBJ2-1; TRBD1 matches at 11 bases. The CDR3 spans 14 residues. CDR1 SGDLS and CDR2 YYNGEE come from the germline V gene. The V segment lost 4 bases and the J segment 9 bases; nucleotides outside the gene matches: 6. The CDR3 reads CASSTPGQGVEQFF. The DNA of the CDR3 is TGTGCCAGCAGCACTCCGGGACAGGGGGTTGAGCAGTTCTTC. Complete variable domain (other parts from reference TRBV9 and TRBJ2-1): DSGVTQTPKHLITATGQRVTLRCSPRSGDLSVYWYQQSLDQGLQFLIQYYNGEERAKGNILERFSAQQFPDLHSELNLSSLELGDSALYFCASSTPGQGVEQFFGPGTRLTVL.

V usage is TRBV9 and J usage is TRBJ2-6; 12 bases are shared with TRBD1. The CDR3 contains 18 residues. V lost 0 bases and J lost 2; bases outside the gene matches: 3. The germline V gene encodes CDR1 SGDLS and CDR2 YYNGEE. CDR3 coding DNA: TGTGCCAGCAGCGTAGGGGGACAGGGGGCAGCTGGGGCCAACGTCCTGACTTTC. This encodes CASSVGGQGAAGANVLTF.

This clonotype turned up a few times. The chain recombines TRBV10-3 with TRBJ2-7; 9 bases line up with TRBD2. Germline lookup yields CDR1 ENHRY and CDR2 SYGVKD. V was pared by 3 bases and J by 4 bases, with 10 bases of the junction left unmatched. There are 16 residues in the CDR3. The CDR3 reads CAISDPLGGRGYEQYF. In DNA, the CDR3 is TGTGCCATCAGTGACCCTTTGGGCGGGAGGGGTTACGAGCAGTACTTC.

V gene TRBV7-6 combines with J gene TRBJ2-7; possible D gene TRBD2, 5 bases. V shed 5 bases and J shed 2 bases, with 16 bases lying between them. The CDR3 spans 15 residues. Germline V gene data show CDR1 as SGHVS and CDR2 as FNYEAQ. The CDR3 loop is CASSHSGDGPYEQYV. The CDR3 coding sequence is TGTGCCAGCAGCCACAGCGGCGACGGCCCCTACGAGCAGTACGTC.

CDR3 loop: CASSLWGGRTDTQYF. CDR3 sequence (DNA): TGTGCCAGCAGCTTATGGGGGGGGCGCACAGATACGCAGTATTTT. This chain connects TRBV3-1 to TRBJ2-3, with D possibly being TRBD2 (7 bases). The germline V and J ends were trimmed by 5 bases and 1 base, with 13 bases remaining between them. CDR1 is LGHDT and CDR2 is YNNKEL in the germline V gene (reference sequence). The CDR3 is 15 residues long.